This T cell receptor (beta chain) was captured in a study of regulatory T cells in long-lasting Graves disease. V shed 9 bases and J 5 bases; nucleotides not matched to a gene: 6. The CDR3 loop spans 13 amino acids. Germline loops: CDR1 LNHDA, CDR2 SQIVND (reference sequence). Sequencing libraries for TCR beta were prepared with iRepertoire HTBI primers and Arm-PCR of CDR3 regions. TCRdb processed the multiplex PCR reads anew with MiXCR; each CDR3 protein has one entry. The data hold 500,000 to 800,000 distinct CDR3 sequences, with 30% observed a single time. Whole-study findings and limits: Accuracy may have suffered from the small sample size. It was peripheral blood alone, not thyroid tissue, that was studied. For persistent Graves' patients, TCR diversity was lower than for newly diagnosed ones. New patients shared more than 750 public clonotypes, fewer than the approximately 2,700 shared by persistent patients.

The time point: persistent/refractory GD, antithyroid drugs over 5 years with positive TRAb. RNA from PBMCs was the source of the TCR library. As for this clonotype: Its target is not known.

This clonotype was obtained from a female donor with Graves disease. Specimen: peripheral blood mononuclear cells (PBMCs), collected when the disease was refractory, from a patient treated with antithyroid drugs. V is TRBV19 and J is TRBJ2-7; 11 positions match TRBD1. CDR3 DNA sequence: TGTGCCAGCCGGGACAGGGGGGGCCACGAGCAGTACTTC. Protein: CASRDRGGHEQYF.